This T cell receptor beta chain is from a study of shared clonotypes between healthy human individuals. The length of the CDR3 is 16 residues. V lost 5 bases and J 8 bases, leaving 24 bases between the germline ends. In germline, CDR1 is SGHAT, CDR2 FQNNGV. Method: immunoSEQ multiplex PCR; TCRdb's copy keeps in-frame clones and lacks some. The sample holds about 980,000 clones, approximately 80% seen once. Regarding the study as a whole: Depth of sequencing was expected to influence donor clonotype sharing.

With respect to this clone: What it recognizes is unknown.

Division of CD4+ cells produced a CD45RA+ naive subset and a CD45RA-negative memory subset. Sequenced input: memory CD4+ T cells sorted from blood. Subset specified: CD45RA-negative fraction. The TCR sequence derives from a man between 18 and 29 years old in good health. V usage is TRBV11-2 and J usage is TRBJ1-2; TRBD1 might be the D (6 bases). The CDR3 region has the DNA TGTGCCAGCAGCCAACAAAATAACTTACAGGGCAGCGGCTACACCTTC. It translates to CASSQQNNLQGSGYTF.